This entry lists 24 T cell receptor beta chains sequenced from one sample in a study of patients and donors after allogeneic stem cell transplantation (dated by TCRdb to 2020 to 2021). Library construction relied on RT-PCR. The reads were generated on a NextSeq 550. The public sequencing data were trimmed at Q25 with fastp and processed into clonotypes with MiXCR by TCRdb, which kept only in-frame beta chains. Records with the same CDR3 protein are collapsed into one entry carrying the most frequent genes and DNA. This sample comprises 100,000 to 120,000 distinct CDR3 sequences, about a third of them detected only once. The ten largest clones take up around 30% of the sample. Source material: blood, either unsorted or a sorted T cell fraction (not recorded which). The receptor set was obtained from a human donor who was either an allogeneic HSCT recipient or a stem cell or donor lymphocyte infusion donor (not recorded which). It is not recorded whose cells these are; they may come from a transplant donor.

This clonotype was seen a few times. The chain recombines TRBV7-2 with TRBJ1-5, with D possibly matching TRBD1 (6 bases). This CDR3 spans 14 amino acids. V was trimmed by 5 bases and J by 2 bases, leaving 10 bases between them. Germline CDR1 SGHTA, CDR2 FQGNSA. CDR3 residues: CASSTRGGNQPQHF. CDR3 in DNA: TGTGCCAGCAGCACCAGGGGAGGCAATCAGCCCCAGCATTTT.

This clonotype has just a few counts. This rearrangement joins TRBV15 to TRBJ1-5; tentative D call: TRBD1 (6 bases). In germline, CDR1 is LNHNV, CDR2 YYDKDF (reference sequence). CDR3 length equals 15 residues. Trimming stripped 2 bases from V and 2 bases from J, with 10 bases between. CDR3 bases: TGTGCCACCAGCAGATCCCGACAGGGCAATCAGCCCCAGCATTTT. It encodes CATSRSRQGNQPQHF.

This chain joins TRBV20-1 and TRBJ2-7; D is unclear. V lost 1 base and J 3 bases, leaving 16 bases between the germline ends. The CDR3 runs 15 residues. Germline CDR1 is DFQATT and CDR2 is SNEGSKA (reference sequence). In nucleotides, the CDR3 is TGCAGTGCTAGAGTAGGAGAAGATTATCTCTACGAGCAGTACTTC. Translating it yields CSARVGEDYLYEQYF.

This sequence joins TRBV15 and TRBJ2-3; weak D call: TRBD2 (6 bases). Trimming pared 0 bases from V and 4 bases from J, leaving 8 bases between. Per germline, CDR1 LNHNV and CDR2 YYDKDF (reference sequence). This CDR3 spans 14 amino acids. CDR3 bases: TGTGCCACCAGCAGAGATGGGGAGGCAGATACGCAGTATTTT. It is translated as CATSRDGEADTQYF.

The chain employs TRBV11-2 and TRBJ2-3, with 11 positions matching TRBD2. This CDR3 is built from 14 residues. The germline V gene encodes CDR1 SGHAT and CDR2 FQNNGV. Trimming at V came to 1 base and at J to 9 bases, leaving 3 bases not matched to a gene. The DNA for the CDR3 is TGTGCCAGCAGCTTAGTCGGACTAGCGGGCACGCAGTATTTT. Translation gives CASSLVGLAGTQYF.

The chain couples TRBV7-9 to TRBJ2-7, with D hard to call. The CDR3 totals 14 residues. The ends were cut back, 5 bases at V and 3 bases at J, with 14 bases in the middle. Looked up from germline, CDR1 is SEHNR and CDR2 is FQNEAQ (reference sequence). CDR3 in amino acids: CASSRPQVRYEQYF. In nucleotides, the CDR3 is TGTGCCAGCAGCCGGCCTCAAGTTCGCTACGAGCAGTACTTC.

This chain uses TRBV7-9 with TRBJ1-1; 7 bases are shared with TRBD1. The length of the CDR3 is 17 residues. J lost 2 bases, V lost 2 bases, and 11 bases had no gene match. The V gene's germline CDR1 is SEHNR and CDR2 FQNEAQ (reference sequence). DNA of the CDR3: TGTGCCAGCAGCTTATCCCCCCGGACAGGCTACAACACTGAAGCTTTCTTT. Residues: CASSLSPRTGYNTEAFF.

The chain is built from TRBV10-3 and TRBJ2-7; a weak D match, TRBD1 (6 bases). Trimming took 9 bases from V and 0 from J, leaving 12 bases between them. Germline V lookup: CDR1 ENHRY, CDR2 SYGVKD. The CDR3 spans 13 residues. CDR3 amino acids: CAIQPGHSYEQYF. As DNA, the CDR3 is TGTGCCATTCAACCGGGACACTCCTACGAGCAGTACTTC.

This clonotype was counted a few times. This chain connects TRBV7-9 to TRBJ1-1; 7 positions agree with TRBD1. Losses at the gene ends were 3 bases for V and 4 bases for J; bases not matched to a gene: 11. The V gene's germline CDR1 is SEHNR and CDR2 FQNEAQ (reference sequence). The CDR3 runs to 16 residues. The DNA of the CDR3 is TGTGCCAGCAGCTTCTACCCGACAGGGTCGGGCACTGAAGCTTTCTTT. It codes for CASSFYPTGSGTEAFF.

The chain joins TRBV12-3 or TRBV12-4 to TRBJ1-1; 8 bases map to TRBD1. Trimming cost V 5 bases and J 1 base; bases outside gene matches: 9. CDR3 size: 16 residues. Here the CDR3 DNA reads TGTGCCAGCAGTAGTAACCTCGGACAGGGGAACACTGAAGCTTTCTTT. Translation gives CASSSNLGQGNTEAFF.

The chain links TRBV6-2 or TRBV6-3 to TRBJ1-5, with D possibly TRBD1 on 5 matching bases. Germline CDR1 reads MNHEY; CDR2 reads SVGEGT. V was trimmed by 2 bases and J by 4 bases, leaving 12 bases between them. The CDR3 is 15 amino acids. For the CDR3, the DNA is TGTGCCAGCAGTTACCAGGGAATCGGTAATCAGCCCCAGCATTTT. Amino acids: CASSYQGIGNQPQHF.

This clonotype was observed many times. The V gene is TRBV12-3 or TRBV12-4, the J gene TRBJ2-7; D gene uncertain. The CDR3 is made up of 14 amino acids. V was trimmed by 6 bases and J by 0 bases, leaving 12 bases between them. The CDR3: CASSDRLNSYEQYF. The CDR3, as DNA: TGTGCCAGCAGCGACCGACTCAACTCCTACGAGCAGTACTTC.

This clonotype was found a few times. V and J are TRBV11-2 and TRBJ1-4; D remains unclear. CDR1 is SGHAT, CDR2 FQNNGV, per germline. The CDR3 extends over 13 amino acids. Deletions cut 0 bases from V and 10 bases from J, with 9 bases between. Written as DNA, the CDR3 is TGTGCCAGCAGCTTAGAGTTGGAGGGAAAACTGTTTTTT. The encoded protein is CASSLELEGKLFF.

In this sample, this clonotype turned up a few times. DNA for the CDR3: TGCAGCGTGCGGGGACAGGGGGCGTACAATGAGCAGTTCTTC. Translated: CSVRGQGAYNEQFF. V and J are TRBV29-1 and TRBJ2-1; 12 bases align to TRBD1. V was pared by 6 bases and J by 4 bases, with 4 bases of the junction left unmatched. This CDR3 comprises 14 residues. Germline CDR1 and CDR2: SQVTM and ANQGSEA.

The chain has TRBV7-9 and TRBJ1-6, with D hard to call. The CDR3 totals 16 residues. The V gene's germline CDR1 is SEHNR and CDR2 FQNEAQ (reference sequence). V lost 1 base to trimming and J lost 1 base, with 8 bases between them. DNA of the CDR3: TGTGCCAGCAGCTTAGATGGGAGATCCTATAATTCACCCCTCCACTTT. This codes for CASSLDGRSYNSPLHF.

J is TRBJ2-3 and V is TRBV18; D uncertain. The V end was cut by 2 bases, the J end by 11 bases, with 11 bases between. From germline, CDR1 is KGHSH and CDR2 LQKENI. The CDR3 is 12 amino acids. The CDR3 region is CASSPTLGRQYF. The CDR3 nucleotides are TGTGCCAGCTCACCAACTCTGGGCCGGCAGTATTTT.

In its sample, this clonotype was seen once. The chain employs TRBV28 and TRBJ2-7; 7 positions match TRBD2. The V segment lost 3 bases and the J segment 2 bases; nucleotides outside the gene matches: 4. The CDR3 consists of 14 residues. Germline-derived CDR1 and CDR2 are MDHEN and SYDVKM. The CDR3 loop reads CASSFGGKTYEQYF. CDR3 bases: TGTGCCAGCAGTTTCGGGGGGAAGACCTACGAGCAGTACTTC.

The chain combines TRBV7-8 with TRBJ1-4; D ambiguous. Germline lookup yields CDR1 SGHVS and CDR2 FQNEAQ. There are 15 residues in the CDR3. V shed 1 base and J shed 7 bases, with 13 bases lying between them. The CDR3 bases are TGTGCCAGCAGCTTAGTTCATAGGGCAGGTGAAAAACTGTTTTTT. This codes for CASSLVHRAGEKLFF.

This chain joins TRBV5-1 and TRBJ2-7, with D perhaps matching TRBD2 (5 bases). Germline CDR1 reads SGHRS; CDR2 reads YFSETQ. V lost 2 bases and J 2 bases, leaving 14 bases between the germline ends. This CDR3 comprises 15 residues. CDR3 region: CASSLARAVPYEQYF. The CDR3, as DNA: TGCGCCAGCAGCTTAGCGAGGGCCGTTCCCTACGAGCAGTACTTC.

The chain joins TRBV28 to TRBJ2-7; D unresolved. Germline V gives CDR1 MDHEN, CDR2 SYDVKM. Trimming removed 4 bases from V and 4 bases from J, with 11 bases in between. This CDR3 comprises 13 residues. In DNA form, the CDR3 reads TGTGCCAGCAGTTCCCCGATACTTTACGAGCAGTACTTC. Translated: CASSSPILYEQYF.

V gene TRBV18 combines with J gene TRBJ1-5; a weak D match, TRBD1 (5 bases). The germline V gene has CDR1 KGHSH and CDR2 LQKENI. V was cut by 2 bases and J by 3 bases, with 20 bases left in between. CDR3 length: 18 amino acids. The CDR3 bases are TGTGCCAGCTCACCATGGGGTCAGGGATTAGAGGACAATCAGCCCCAGCATTTT. Its translation: CASSPWGQGLEDNQPQHF.

This clonotype was counted only a few times. This chain joins TRBV29-1 and TRBJ2-1, with D perhaps matching TRBD1 (6 bases). V shed 3 bases and J shed 4 bases, with 7 bases lying between them. This CDR3 is 12 amino acids long. Germline assignment: CDR1 SQVTM and CDR2 ANQGSEA. The CDR3 sequence is CSVEDRYNEQFF. For the CDR3, the DNA is TGCAGCGTTGAGGACAGATACAATGAGCAGTTCTTC.

The chain is built from TRBV12-3 or TRBV12-4 and TRBJ1-5; no reliable D call. This CDR3 is built from 16 residues. The ends were cut back, 5 bases at V and 2 bases at J, with 16 bases in the middle. The CDR3 region has the DNA TGTGCCAGCAGTCCTTGGGGAGGGAGCGGCAATCAGCCCCAGCATTTT. Translating it yields CASSPWGGSGNQPQHF.

This clonotype was observed a handful of times. CDR3 loop: CAISRGVDSYAEAFF. DNA for the CDR3: TGTGCCATCAGCCGGGGGGTGGATTCGTATGCTGAAGCTTTCTTT. V usage is TRBV10-3 and J usage is TRBJ1-1, with D possibly matching TRBD1 (5 bases). CDR1 and CDR2 from the germline V gene are ENHRY and SYGVKD. With 6 bases removed from V and 6 bases from J, the gap between germline ends came to 20 bases. The CDR3 is 15 residues long.